These 12 T cell receptor beta chains were all obtained from the same sample, sequenced in a study of blood T cell repertoires in COVID-19. Clones were sequenced by immunoSEQ multiplex PCR, and TCRdb holds only the in-frame ones, with some missing. The table lists about 150,000 clones, roughly four fifths of them singletons. Sequenced material: peripheral blood. The receptor set was obtained from a human donor with acute or convalescent COVID-19. The donor label of this sample is uncertain.

The chain has TRBV2 and TRBJ1-2; 7 bases line up with TRBD1. Germline-derived CDR1 and CDR2 are SNHLY and FYNNEI. This CDR3 has 16 amino acids. The V gene end was trimmed by 6 bases and the J gene end by 4 bases; junction bases not matched to a gene: 14. CDR3: CASSPTRRDRAYGYTF. The CDR3 DNA sequence: TGTGCCAGCAGCCCCACCAGACGGGACAGAGCCTATGGCTACACCTTC.

The chain employs TRBV11-3 and TRBJ1-6; TRBD1 matches at 7 bases. The CDR3 totals 15 residues. J gave up 7 bases and V 5 bases, and 8 bases lay outside the gene matches. CDR1 is SGHNT, CDR2 YENEEA, per germline. CDR3 amino acids: CASSISGTDNSPLHF. Written as DNA, the CDR3 is TGTGCCAGCAGCATCTCCGGGACAGACAATTCACCCCTCCACTTT.

The J gene is TRBJ1-1, the V gene TRBV6-5, with D possibly TRBD1 on 5 matching bases. Germline-derived CDR1 and CDR2 are MNHEY and SVGAGI. The CDR3 is 13 residues long. The V gene lost 8 bases and the J gene lost 1 base, with 11 bases spanning the gap. The CDR3 DNA sequence: TGTGCCAGCGCCGAAACAGGGAACACTGAAGCTTTCTTT. This translates into CASAETGNTEAFF.

The V and J genes are TRBV15 and TRBJ1-5; tentatively, D is TRBD1 (5 bases). The germline V and J ends were trimmed by 3 bases and 4 bases, with 13 bases remaining between them. The CDR3 contains 15 residues. Germline loops: CDR1 LNHNV, CDR2 YYDKDF (reference sequence). The CDR3 nucleotides read TGTGCCACCAGCAGGGACAACACCGTTAATCAGCCCCAGCATTTT. Translation: CATSRDNTVNQPQHF. The entire variable domain, with the rest obtained from reference TRBV15 and TRBJ1-5, is as follows: DAMVIQNPRYQVTQFGKPVTLSCSQTLNHNVMYWYQQKSSQAPKLLFHYYDKDFNNEADTPDNFQSRRPNTSFCFLDIRSPGLGDTAMYLCATSRDNTVNQPQHFGDGTRLSIL.

The V gene is TRBV2, the J gene TRBJ1-4; 7 positions agree with TRBD1. V gave up 4 bases and J gave up 5 bases; unmatched junction bases: 10. CDR1 and CDR2 (germline): SNHLY, FYNNEI. This CDR3 has 16 residues. The CDR3 sequence: CASSGGRGRGNEKLFF. The CDR3, as DNA: TGTGCCAGCAGTGGAGGAAGGGGGCGCGGAAATGAAAAACTGTTTTTT.

This chain connects TRBV5-6 to TRBJ1-5; D is possibly TRBD1 (5 bases). The V end was cut by 2 bases, the J end by 5 bases, with 14 bases between. CDR3 length: 15 amino acids. Germline-derived CDR1 and CDR2 are SGHDT and YYEEEE. The CDR3 DNA is TGTGCCAGCAGCTTTAGGCAGGGAAAGCATCAGCCCCAGCATTTT. This translates into CASSFRQGKHQPQHF.

A remark on this clone: Other DNA sequences from this sample encode an identical CDR3 as well. V gene TRBV5-1 combines with J gene TRBJ1-2; D not resolved. Germline loops: CDR1 SGHRS, CDR2 YFSETQ. The germline V and J ends were trimmed by 1 base and 0 bases, with 4 bases remaining between them. The CDR3 covers 13 residues. CDR3 bases: TGCGCCAGCAGCTTGACAGCTAACTATGGCTACACCTTC. Translating gives CASSLTANYGYTF. Filled out from reference TRBV5-1 and TRBJ1-2, the complete variable domain reads KAGVTQTPRYLIKTRGQQVTLSCSPISGHRSVSWYQQTPGQGLQFLFEYFSETQRNKGNFPGRFSGRQFSNSRSEMNVSTLELGDSALYLCASSLTANYGYTFGSGTRLTVV.

The V gene is TRBV10-3, the J gene TRBJ2-7; TRBD1 matches 10 bases. J lost 7 bases, V lost 8 bases, and 14 bases had no gene match. The CDR3 has 15 amino acids. Per the germline V gene, CDR1 is ENHRY and CDR2 is SYGVKD. This CDR3 is CAIARGQGNVREQYF. The CDR3 nucleotides read TGTGCCATCGCGAGGGGACAGGGGAACGTCAGGGAGCAGTACTTC.

This chain joins TRBV19 and TRBJ1-1; D ambiguous. The CDR3 is 13 residues long. Trimming left V 7 bases short and J 1 base short, with 10 bases between. Looked up from germline, CDR1 is LNHDA and CDR2 is SQIVND (reference sequence). DNA for the CDR3: TGTGCCAGTACCCATGCGTCGAACACTGAAGCTTTCTTT. Protein: CASTHASNTEAFF.

The chain joins TRBV29-1 to TRBJ1-2; 7 bases fit TRBD1. Losses at the gene ends were 4 bases for V and 2 bases for J; bases not matched to a gene: 4. The V gene's germline CDR1 is SQVTM and CDR2 ANQGSEA. The CDR3 is made up of 13 amino acids. CDR3 region: CSVGQGLNYGYTF. The DNA of the CDR3 is TGCAGCGTTGGACAGGGCTTGAACTATGGCTACACCTTC.

There are many counts of this clone. For the CDR3, the DNA is TGTGCCAGCAGTGCCCAAGTTAGCTCCTACGAGCAGTACTTC. This encodes CASSAQVSSYEQYF. The chain recombines TRBV25-1 with TRBJ2-7, with D unclear. The germline CDR1 and CDR2 sequences are MGHDK and SYGVNS. Trimming removed 4 bases at V and 0 bases at J, with 10 bases between. The CDR3 spans 14 residues.

The rearrangement uses TRBV5-1 and TRBJ2-7, with 9 positions matching TRBD1. V was clipped by 4 bases and J by 6 bases; unmatched bases: 11. The CDR3 runs 15 residues. CDR1 and CDR2 from the germline V gene are SGHRS and YFSETQ. CDR3 protein: CASSKPGTGNTEQYF. The CDR3 nucleotides read TGCGCCAGCAGCAAACCCGGGACAGGGAATACCGAGCAGTACTTC.